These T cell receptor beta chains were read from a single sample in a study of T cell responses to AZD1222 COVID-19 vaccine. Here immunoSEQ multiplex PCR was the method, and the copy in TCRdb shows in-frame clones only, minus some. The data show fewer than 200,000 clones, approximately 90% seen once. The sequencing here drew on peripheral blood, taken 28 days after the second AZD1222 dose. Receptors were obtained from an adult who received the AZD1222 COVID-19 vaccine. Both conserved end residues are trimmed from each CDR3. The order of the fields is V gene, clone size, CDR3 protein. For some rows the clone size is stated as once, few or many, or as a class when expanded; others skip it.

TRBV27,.,ASSANSRPGELF
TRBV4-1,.,ASSTGDSRYGYT
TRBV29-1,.,SVIAGFAYEQY
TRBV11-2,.,ASSVYRVGGSGNTIY
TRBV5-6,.,ASSLLAGNNEQF
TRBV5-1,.,ASSLGQSHSTDTQY
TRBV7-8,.,ASSPRATEAF
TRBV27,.,ASSLIWRGQPQH
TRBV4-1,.,ASSQRSGTQNTEAF
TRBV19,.,ASRGVWNQPQH
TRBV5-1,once,ASSFYGQAGGYTDTQY
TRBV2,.,ASRLDSDIQY
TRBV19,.,ASRRDRALATNEKLF
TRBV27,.,ASSPLGGSLHATEAF
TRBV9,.,ASSVGPGQRYGYT
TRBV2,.,ASRKYTGSGNTIY
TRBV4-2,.,ASSPGLAGGRVETQY
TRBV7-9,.,ASSLVPSGESNEQF
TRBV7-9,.,ASSGPRGADEKLF
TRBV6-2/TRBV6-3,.,ASSYSWGSEKLF
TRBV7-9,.,ASSLLAYEQY
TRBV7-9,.,ASSLAEWGTEAF
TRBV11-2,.,ASRMGQGDTHEQF
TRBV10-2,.,ASRASGSDTGELF
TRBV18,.,ASSGWETMNTEAF
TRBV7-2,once,ASTPERAGGSVLT
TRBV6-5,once,ASKAEVHSYNEQF
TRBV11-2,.,ASSFRGEVNTEAF
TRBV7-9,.,ASSLGDRGNTIY
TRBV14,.,ASSPRTSYYEQY
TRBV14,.,ASSQLTAYNEQF
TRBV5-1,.,ASSLGSGRATYEQF
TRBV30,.,AWNRYFTEAF
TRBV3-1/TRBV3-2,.,ASSQLSGELF
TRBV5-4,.,ASSLRTEAF
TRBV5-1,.,ASSLSGTTYQPQH
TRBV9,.,ASSATGYQETQY
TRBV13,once,ASTASDGGSNEKLF
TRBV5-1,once,ASSPERGYYEQY
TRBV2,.,ASRGLAGAAGELF
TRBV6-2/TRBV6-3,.,ASSPRGRPGELF
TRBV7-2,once,ASSLGGGANTEAF
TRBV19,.,ASSWGGGVNQPQH
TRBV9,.,ASSPADRGNEKLF
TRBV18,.,ASSPSAGNNQPQH
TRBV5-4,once,ASSSHRGRGETQY
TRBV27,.,ASRPGLAGNEQF
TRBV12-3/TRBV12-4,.,ASTHRSGGEQY
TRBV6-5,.,ASTKTTPPYEQY
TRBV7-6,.,ASSLFPGTGEKLF
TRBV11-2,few,ASSLNGGLGYT
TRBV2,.,ASSLQGRNTEAF
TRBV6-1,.,ASSEWGRMSYEQY
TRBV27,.,ASSLSKGRAEAF
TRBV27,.,ASSFVLSAKNIQY
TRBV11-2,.,ASRRLAGITDTQY
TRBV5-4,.,ASSPGTVYGYT
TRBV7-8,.,ASSRGEETQY
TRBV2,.,ASTLAEANYGYT